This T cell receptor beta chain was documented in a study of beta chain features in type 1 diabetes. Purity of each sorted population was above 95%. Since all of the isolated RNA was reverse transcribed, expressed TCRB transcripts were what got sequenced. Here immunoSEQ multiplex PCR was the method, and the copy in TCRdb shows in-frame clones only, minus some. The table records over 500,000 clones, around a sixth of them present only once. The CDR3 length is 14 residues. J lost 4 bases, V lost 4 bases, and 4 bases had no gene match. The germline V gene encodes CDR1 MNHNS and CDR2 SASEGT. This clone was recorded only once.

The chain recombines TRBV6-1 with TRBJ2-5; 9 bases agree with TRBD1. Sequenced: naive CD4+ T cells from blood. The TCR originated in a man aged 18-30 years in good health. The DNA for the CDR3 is TGTGCCAGCAGTGCCACAGGGGGCAGAGAGACCCAGTACTTC. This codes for CASSATGGRETQYF.